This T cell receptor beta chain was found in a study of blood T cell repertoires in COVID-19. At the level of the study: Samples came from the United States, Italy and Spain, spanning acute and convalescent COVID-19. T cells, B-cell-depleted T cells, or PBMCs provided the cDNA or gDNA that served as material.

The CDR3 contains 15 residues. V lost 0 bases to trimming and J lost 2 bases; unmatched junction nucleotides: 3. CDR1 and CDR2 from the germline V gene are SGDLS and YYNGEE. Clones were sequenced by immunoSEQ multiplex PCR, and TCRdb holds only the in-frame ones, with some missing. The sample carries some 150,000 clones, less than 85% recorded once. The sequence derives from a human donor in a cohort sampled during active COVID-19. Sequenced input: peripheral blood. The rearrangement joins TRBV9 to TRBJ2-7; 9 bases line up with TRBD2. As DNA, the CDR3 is TGTGCCAGCAGCGTAGGTAGCGGGGGCCCCTACGAGCAGTACTTC. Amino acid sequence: CASSVGSGGPYEQYF.